The entry below describes one T cell receptor (beta chain). The antigen is unknown. Germline V lookup: CDR1 SGHKS, CDR2 YYEKEE (reference sequence). The CDR3 has 16 amino acids. J gave up 2 bases and V 2 bases, and 7 bases lay outside the gene matches. Each CDR3 protein is one row after TCRdb ran MiXCR on the 5' RACE reads. This table has 400,000 to 550,000 distinct CDR3 sequences, roughly 25% appearing once. The source of the sample is a study of T-cell memory formation after mild COVID-19. General study points: Certain responding clones were present in pre-infection memory, suggesting participation of cross-reactive memory. Contracting CD4+ clones were located mainly in CM and EM, and CD8+ clones in EMRA.

Specimen: PBMCs or a T cell subset sorted from them (not recorded which). The sequence derives from an adult woman who had mild COVID-19 (a few samples of this study predate the infection). Cell type and time point are not known. This sequence joins TRBV5-5 and TRBJ2-3, with 8 bases lining up with TRBD2. CDR3 DNA: TGTGCCAGCAGCTTATTTCCACTAGCGGACACAGATACGCAGTATTTT. This codes for CASSLFPLADTDTQYF.